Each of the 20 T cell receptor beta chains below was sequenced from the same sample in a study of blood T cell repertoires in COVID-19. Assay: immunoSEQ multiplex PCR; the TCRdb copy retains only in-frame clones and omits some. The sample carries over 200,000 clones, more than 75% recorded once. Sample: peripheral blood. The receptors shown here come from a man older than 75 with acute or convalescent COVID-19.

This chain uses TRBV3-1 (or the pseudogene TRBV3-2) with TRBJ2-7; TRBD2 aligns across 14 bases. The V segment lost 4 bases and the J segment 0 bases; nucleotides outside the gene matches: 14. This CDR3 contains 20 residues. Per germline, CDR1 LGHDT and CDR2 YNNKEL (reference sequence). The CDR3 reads CASSRGGFWTSGRLSYEQYF. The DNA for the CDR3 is TGTGCCAGCAGCCGTGGCGGTTTTTGGACTAGCGGGAGGCTCTCCTACGAGCAGTACTTC.

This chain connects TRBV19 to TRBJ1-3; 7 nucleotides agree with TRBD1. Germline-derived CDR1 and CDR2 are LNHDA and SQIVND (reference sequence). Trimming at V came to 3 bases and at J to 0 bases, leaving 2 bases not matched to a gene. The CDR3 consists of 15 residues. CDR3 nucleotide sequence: TGTGCCAGTAGTATCGGACAGGCCTCTGGAAACACCATATATTTT. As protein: CASSIGQASGNTIYF.

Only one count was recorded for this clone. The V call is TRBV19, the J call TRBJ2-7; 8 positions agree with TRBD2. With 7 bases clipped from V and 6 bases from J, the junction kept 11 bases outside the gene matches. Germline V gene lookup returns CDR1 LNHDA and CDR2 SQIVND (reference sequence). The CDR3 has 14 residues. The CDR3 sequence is CASKFGSGSTEQYF. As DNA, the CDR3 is TGTGCCAGTAAGTTCGGGAGCGGGAGCACCGAGCAGTACTTC.

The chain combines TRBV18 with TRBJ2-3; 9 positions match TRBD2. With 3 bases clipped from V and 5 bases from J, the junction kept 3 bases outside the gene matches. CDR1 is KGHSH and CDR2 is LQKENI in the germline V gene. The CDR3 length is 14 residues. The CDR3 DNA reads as TGTGCCAGCTCACCGTTAGCGGGAGAAGATACGCAGTATTTT. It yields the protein CASSPLAGEDTQYF.

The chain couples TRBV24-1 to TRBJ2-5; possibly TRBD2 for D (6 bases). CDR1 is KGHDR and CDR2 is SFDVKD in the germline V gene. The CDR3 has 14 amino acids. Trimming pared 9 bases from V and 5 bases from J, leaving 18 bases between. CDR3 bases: TGTGCCACCGCGGGACGCCAATCCGGGGAGACCCAGTACTTC. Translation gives CATAGRQSGETQYF.

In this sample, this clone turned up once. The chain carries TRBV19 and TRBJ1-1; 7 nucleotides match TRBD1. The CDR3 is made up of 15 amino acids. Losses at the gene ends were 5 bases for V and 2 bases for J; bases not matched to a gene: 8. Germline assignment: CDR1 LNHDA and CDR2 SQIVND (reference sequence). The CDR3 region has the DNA TGTGCCAGTAGTCCTCAAGACAGGGTTAACACTGAAGCTTTCTTT. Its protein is CASSPQDRVNTEAFF.

CDR3 sequence: CASSLDGRYNEQFF. The CDR3 coding sequence is TGTGCCAGCAGCTTAGACGGGAGGTACAATGAGCAGTTCTTC. This sequence joins TRBV7-9 and TRBJ2-1; 7 nucleotides line up with TRBD2. J was trimmed by 4 bases and V by 1 base; bases with no gene match: 1. The germline V gene has CDR1 SEHNR and CDR2 FQNEAQ (reference sequence). This CDR3 comprises 14 residues.

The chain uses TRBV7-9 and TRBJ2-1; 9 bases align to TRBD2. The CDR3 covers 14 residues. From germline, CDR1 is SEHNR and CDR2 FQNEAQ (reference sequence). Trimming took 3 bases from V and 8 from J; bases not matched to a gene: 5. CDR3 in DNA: TGTGCCAGCAGCTTTGCTAGCGGGACCGATGAGCAGTTCTTC. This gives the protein CASSFASGTDEQFF.

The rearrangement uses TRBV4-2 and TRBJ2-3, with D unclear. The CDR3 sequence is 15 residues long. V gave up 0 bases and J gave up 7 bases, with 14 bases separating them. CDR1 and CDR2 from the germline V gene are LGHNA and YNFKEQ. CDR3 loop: CASSQDITSGHTQYF. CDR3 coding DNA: TGTGCCAGCAGCCAAGATATAACTTCGGGTCATACGCAGTATTTT.

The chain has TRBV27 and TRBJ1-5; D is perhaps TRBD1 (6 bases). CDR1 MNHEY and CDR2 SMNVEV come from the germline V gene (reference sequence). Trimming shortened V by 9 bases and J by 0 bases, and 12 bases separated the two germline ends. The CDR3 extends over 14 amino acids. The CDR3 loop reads CASWTAHSNQPQHF. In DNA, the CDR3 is TGTGCCAGTTGGACAGCCCATAGCAATCAGCCCCAGCATTTT.

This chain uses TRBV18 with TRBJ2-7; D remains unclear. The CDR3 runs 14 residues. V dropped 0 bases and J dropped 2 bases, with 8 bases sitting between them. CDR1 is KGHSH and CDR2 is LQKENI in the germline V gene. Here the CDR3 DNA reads TGTGCCAGCTCACCACCGTCCAGGACCTACGAGCAGTACTTC. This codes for CASSPPSRTYEQYF. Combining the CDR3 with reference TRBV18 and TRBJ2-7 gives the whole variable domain NAGVMQNPRHLVRRRGQEARLRCSPMKGHSHVYWYRQLPEEGLKFMVYLQKENIIDESGMPKERFSAEFPKEGPSILRIQQVVRGDSAAYFCASSPPSRTYEQYFGPGTRLTVT.

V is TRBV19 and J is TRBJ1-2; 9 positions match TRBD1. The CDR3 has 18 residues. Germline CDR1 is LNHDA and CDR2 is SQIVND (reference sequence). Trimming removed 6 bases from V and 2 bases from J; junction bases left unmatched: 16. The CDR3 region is CASSNQVSTGGSNYGYTF. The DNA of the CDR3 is TGTGCCAGTAGCAACCAAGTCTCAACAGGGGGCTCAAACTATGGCTACACCTTC. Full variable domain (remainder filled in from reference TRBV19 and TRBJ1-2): DGGITQSPKYLFRKEGQNVTLSCEQNLNHDAMYWYRQDPGQGLRLIYYSQIVNDFQKGDIAEGYSVSREKKESFPLTVTSAQKNPTAFYLCASSNQVSTGGSNYGYTFGSGTRLTVV.

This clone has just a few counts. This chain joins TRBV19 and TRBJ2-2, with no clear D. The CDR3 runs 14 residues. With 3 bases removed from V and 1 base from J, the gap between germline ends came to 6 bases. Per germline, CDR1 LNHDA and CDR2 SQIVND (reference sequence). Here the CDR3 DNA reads TGTGCCAGTAGTATCGTCTTGAACACCGGGGAGCTGTTTTTT. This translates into CASSIVLNTGELFF.

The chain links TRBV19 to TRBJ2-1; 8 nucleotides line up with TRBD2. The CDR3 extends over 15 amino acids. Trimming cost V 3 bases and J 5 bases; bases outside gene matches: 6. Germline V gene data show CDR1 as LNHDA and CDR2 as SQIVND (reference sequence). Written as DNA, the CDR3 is TGTGCCAGTAGTATGGTCGGGAGGGCCGACAATGAGCAGTTCTTC. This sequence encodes CASSMVGRADNEQFF.

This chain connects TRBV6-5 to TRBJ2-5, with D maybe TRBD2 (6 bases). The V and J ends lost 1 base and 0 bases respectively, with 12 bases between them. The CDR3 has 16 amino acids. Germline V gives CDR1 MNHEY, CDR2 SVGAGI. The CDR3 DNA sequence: TGTGCCAGCAGTTACTATAGGTGGGGGGACCAAGAGACCCAGTACTTC. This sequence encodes CASSYYRWGDQETQYF.

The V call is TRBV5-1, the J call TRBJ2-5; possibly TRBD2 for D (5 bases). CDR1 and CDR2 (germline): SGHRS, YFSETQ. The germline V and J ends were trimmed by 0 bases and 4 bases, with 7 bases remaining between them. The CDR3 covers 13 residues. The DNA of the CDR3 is TGCGCCAGCAGCTTGGGAGGGTCAGAGACCCAGTACTTC. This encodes CASSLGGSETQYF. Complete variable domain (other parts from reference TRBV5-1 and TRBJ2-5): KAGVTQTPRYLIKTRGQQVTLSCSPISGHRSVSWYQQTPGQGLQFLFEYFSETQRNKGNFPGRFSGRQFSNSRSEMNVSTLELGDSALYLCASSLGGSETQYFGPGTRLLVL.

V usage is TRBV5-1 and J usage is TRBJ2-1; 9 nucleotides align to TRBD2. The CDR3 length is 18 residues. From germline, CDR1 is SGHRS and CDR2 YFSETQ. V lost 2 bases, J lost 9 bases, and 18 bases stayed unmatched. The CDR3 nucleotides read TGCGCCAGCAGCTTACGGACCCGTGGTAGCGGGAGTGGGGTTGAGCAGTTCTTC. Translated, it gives CASSLRTRGSGSGVEQFF.

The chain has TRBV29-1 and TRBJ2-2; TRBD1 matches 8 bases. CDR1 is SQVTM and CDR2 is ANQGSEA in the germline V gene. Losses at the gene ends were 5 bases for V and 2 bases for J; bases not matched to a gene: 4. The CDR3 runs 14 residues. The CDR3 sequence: CSVRQGANTGELFF. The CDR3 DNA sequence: TGCAGCGTTCGTCAGGGGGCAAACACCGGGGAGCTGTTTTTT.

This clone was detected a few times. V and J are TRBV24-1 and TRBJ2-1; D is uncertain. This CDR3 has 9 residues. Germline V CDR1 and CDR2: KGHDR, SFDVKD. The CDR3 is CETVPWQFF. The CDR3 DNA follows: TGTGAGACTGTCCCGTGGCAGTTCTTC.

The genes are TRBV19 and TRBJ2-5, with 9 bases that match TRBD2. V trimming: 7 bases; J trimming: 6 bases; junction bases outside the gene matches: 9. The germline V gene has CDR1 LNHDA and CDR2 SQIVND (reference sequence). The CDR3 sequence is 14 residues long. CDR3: CASTPSGAGKTQYF. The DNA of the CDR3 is TGTGCCAGTACCCCTAGCGGGGCCGGGAAGACCCAGTACTTC.